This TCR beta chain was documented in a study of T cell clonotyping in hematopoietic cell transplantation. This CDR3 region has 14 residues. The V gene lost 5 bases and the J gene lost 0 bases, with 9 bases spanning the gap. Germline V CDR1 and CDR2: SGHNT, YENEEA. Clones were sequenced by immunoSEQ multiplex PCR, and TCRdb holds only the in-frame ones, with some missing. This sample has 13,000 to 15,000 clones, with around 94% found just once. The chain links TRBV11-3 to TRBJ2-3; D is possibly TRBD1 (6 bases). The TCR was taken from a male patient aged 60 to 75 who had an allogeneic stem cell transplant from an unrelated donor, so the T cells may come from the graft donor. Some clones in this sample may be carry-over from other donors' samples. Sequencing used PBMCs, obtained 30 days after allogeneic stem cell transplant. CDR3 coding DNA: TGTGCCAGCAGCGACAGGACTAGCACAGATACGCAGTATTTT. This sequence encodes CASSDRTSTDTQYF.